Listed below are T cell receptor beta chains from one sample, sequenced in a study of blood T cells in healthy people across ages. Each CDR3 protein gets one entry after TCRdb re-called the 5' RACE reads with MiXCR. In the table there are about 1.4 million distinct CDR3 sequences, roughly 64% of which are singletons. Specimen: blood. The receptors come from a man younger than 35 in good health. The CDR3 runs from the conserved cysteine through the conserved F or W. D genes are given only for firm matches. Clone size is not always given. Where it is, it says once, few, many or a class for expanded clones.

length	D	V	size	J	CDR3	DNA
12	TRBD1	TRBV29-1	NA	TRBJ2-7	CSVTQTGGGQYF	TGCAGCGTTACCCAGACAGGGGGGGGGCAGTACTTC
15	TRBD2	TRBV9	NA	TRBJ2-5	CASSGGDYSQETQYF	TGTGCCAGCAGCGGAGGGGACTACTCTCAAGAGACCCAGTACTTC
16	TRBD2	TRBV20-1	NA	TRBJ2-5	CSARSRSAGGGETQYF	TGCAGTGCTAGATCCAGATCTGCGGGAGGAGGGGAGACCCAGTACTTC
14	NA	TRBV4-2	NA	TRBJ1-5	CASSQPGQRTPQHF	TGTGCCAGCAGCCAACCCGGACAGCGGACGCCCCAGCATTTT
12	NA	TRBV29-1	NA	TRBJ2-5	CSVEGVSSGSYF	TGCAGCGTTGAAGGAGTTAGTTCCGGATCGTACTTC
15	TRBD2	TRBV5-6	NA	TRBJ2-7	CASSNRLTSGYEQYF	TGTGCCAGCAGCAACCGCCTGACTAGCGGCTACGAGCAGTACTTC
14	NA	TRBV28	few	TRBJ2-3	CASSSETGTDTQYF	TGTGCCAGCAGTTCGGAAACGGGCACAGATACGCAGTATTTT
12	NA	TRBV29-1	NA	TRBJ1-1	CSVQTGGSEAFF	TGCAGCGTTCAAACGGGGGGGTCTGAAGCTTTCTTT
16	NA	TRBV20-1	few	TRBJ2-3	CSARDSRGRVRVTQYF	TGCAGTGCTAGAGATTCGAGGGGACGGGTCAGAGTTACGCAGTATTTT
15	NA	TRBV6-6	NA	TRBJ1-1	CASSYWHPENTEAFF	TGTGCCAGCAGTTACTGGCACCCTGAGAACACTGAAGCTTTCTTT
12	NA	TRBV20-1	few	TRBJ2-7	CSALPASYEQYF	TGCAGTGCTCTCCCGGCCTCCTACGAGCAGTACTTC
12	NA	TRBV7-9	few	TRBJ2-7	CASLGGLDEQYF	TGTGCGAGCCTAGGCGGCCTAGACGAGCAGTACTTC
16	NA	TRBV10-3	NA	TRBJ2-1	CAISESLAGRSDEQFF	TGTGCCATCAGTGAGTCTTTGGCAGGGAGATCGGACGAGCAGTTCTTC
14	TRBD1	TRBV6-5	NA	TRBJ1-3	CASSSGQVMNTIYF	TGTGCCAGCAGTTCCGGACAGGTTATGAACACCATATATTTT
12	NA	TRBV6-5	few	TRBJ2-1	CASSYFGGEQFF	TGTGCCAGCAGTTACTTTGGAGGAGAGCAGTTCTTC
13	NA	TRBV27	NA	TRBJ1-1	CASRVSMNTEAFF	TGTGCCAGCAGGGTTTCCATGAACACTGAAGCTTTCTTT
14	NA	TRBV25-1	few	TRBJ1-2	CASSEVVYNYGYTF	TGTGCCAGCAGTGAAGTGGTGTATAACTATGGCTACACCTTC
14	NA	TRBV3-1	NA	TRBJ2-7	CASSNRELSYEQYF	TGTGCCAGCAGCAACAGAGAGCTTTCCTACGAGCAGTACTTC
12	NA	TRBV20-1	NA	TRBJ1-2	CSAATDSYGYTF	TGCAGTGCTGCCACAGATTCCTATGGCTACACCTTC
14	TRBD2	TRBV29-1	few	TRBJ2-3	CSTGLAGGRDTQYF	TGCAGCACCGGACTAGCGGGGGGACGAGATACGCAGTATTTT
14	NA	TRBV11-2	NA	TRBJ2-7	CASSFGQGYHEQYF	TGTGCCAGCAGCTTCGGTCAGGGGTACCACGAGCAGTACTTC
16	TRBD2	TRBV10-3	NA	TRBJ2-2	CAISGPLAGNTGELFF	TGTGCCATCAGTGGCCCGTTAGCGGGAAACACCGGGGAGCTGTTTTTT
14	TRBD1	TRBV7-9	NA	TRBJ2-7	CASSLANRGHEQYF	TGTGCCAGCAGCTTAGCTAACAGGGGGCACGAGCAGTACTTC
12	NA	TRBV20-1	NA	TRBJ2-7	CSASYTSYEQYF	TGCAGTGCTTCTTACACTTCCTACGAGCAGTACTTC
13	TRBD1	TRBV20-1	once	TRBJ2-3	CSAGGMDLDTQYF	TGCAGTGCAGGGGGCATGGACTTAGATACGCAGTATTTT
13	NA	TRBV6-5	NA	TRBJ1-2	CASSYRWSYGYTF	TGTGCCAGCAGTTATAGGTGGAGCTATGGCTACACCTTC
15	NA	TRBV10-3	few	TRBJ1-5	CAISESVGSNQPQHF	TGTGCCATCAGTGAGTCGGTAGGCAGCAATCAGCCCCAGCATTTT
16	NA	TRBV7-2	NA	TRBJ2-5	CASSSGVSGPQETQYF	TGTGCCAGCAGCTCCGGTGTTAGCGGCCCGCAAGAGACCCAGTACTTC
14	TRBD2	TRBV7-6	NA	TRBJ2-7	CASSSGLEVDEQYF	TGTGCCAGCAGCTCCGGACTAGAAGTGGACGAGCAGTACTTC
16	TRBD2	TRBV28	few	TRBJ2-4	CANLPQRGGRGNIQYF	TGTGCCAACCTTCCCCAGCGGGGGGGCAGGGGAAACATTCAGTACTTC
14	NA	TRBV29-1	few	TRBJ2-3	CSVFVQSSTDTQYF	TGCAGCGTTTTTGTGCAGTCTAGCACAGATACGCAGTATTTT
14	NA	TRBV6-6	NA	TRBJ2-7	CASSTPTVENEQYF	TGTGCCAGCAGTACCCCGACAGTAGAAAACGAGCAGTACTTC
13	NA	TRBV29-1	NA	TRBJ2-5	CSGSGGRWETQYF	TGCAGCGGCTCCGGAGGGCGGTGGGAGACCCAGTACTTC
18	TRBD1	TRBV20-1	NA	TRBJ1-2	CSARDGGYMTGRVYGYTF	TGCAGTGCTAGAGATGGCGGGTATATGACAGGGCGAGTATATGGCTACACCTTC
18	NA	TRBV7-2	few	TRBJ2-3	CTSSLAPPSYSSTDTQYF	TGTACCAGCAGCTTAGCCCCTCCTAGCTACTCTAGCACAGATACGCAGTATTTT
17	TRBD1	TRBV3-1	few	TRBJ2-7	CASSQVPRGQGIYEQYF	TGTGCCAGCAGCCAAGTGCCGCGGGGACAGGGTATCTACGAGCAGTACTTC
14	TRBD2	TRBV20-1	few	TRBJ2-1	CSALPGLGYNEQFF	TGCAGTGCTTTACCGGGACTAGGCTACAATGAGCAGTTCTTC
18	NA	TRBV6-5	NA	TRBJ2-7	CASSYAGEVGGSIYEQYF	TGTGCCAGCAGTTACGCAGGGGAGGTCGGCGGGAGTATCTACGAGCAGTACTTC
12	NA	TRBV6-1	NA	TRBJ2-4	CASSEDGHIQYF	TGTGCCAGCAGTGAAGACGGTCACATTCAGTACTTC
14	TRBD1	TRBV12-3/TRBV12-4	few	TRBJ2-3	CASSLTGRLDTQYF	TGTGCCAGCAGTCTGACAGGGCGCTTAGATACGCAGTATTTT
14	NA	TRBV29-1	NA	TRBJ1-5	CSPESRAGNQPQHF	TGCAGCCCCGAGAGTCGGGCAGGCAATCAGCCCCAGCATTTT
16	NA	TRBV6-5	NA	TRBJ1-5	CASSSIQGKGNQPQHF	TGTGCCAGCAGTTCTATACAGGGAAAGGGCAATCAGCCCCAGCATTTT
14	TRBD2	TRBV29-1	NA	TRBJ2-1	CSVRGGATYNEQFF	TGCAGCGTTCGGGGGGGAGCCACCTACAATGAGCAGTTCTTC
14	TRBD1	TRBV5-1	many	TRBJ1-2	CASSLRQGAGGYTF	TGCGCCAGCAGCTTACGACAGGGGGCCGGTGGCTACACCTTC
16	NA	TRBV3-1	once	TRBJ2-2	CASSPRGGGNTRELFF	TGTGCCAGCAGCCCTAGAGGAGGGGGGAACACCAGGGAGCTGTTTTTT
14	NA	TRBV13	NA	TRBJ1-6	CASLLWGRNSPLHF	TGTGCCAGCCTACTCTGGGGAAGGAATTCACCCCTCCACTTT
17	NA	TRBV6-2/TRBV6-3	many	TRBJ2-1	CASSPFVGGVGHNEQFF	TGTGCCAGCAGTCCATTCGTAGGGGGAGTGGGCCACAATGAGCAGTTCTTC
17	TRBD2	TRBV27	once	TRBJ2-3	CASERLGTRGATDTQYF	TGTGCCAGCGAACGCCTAGGGACTAGAGGGGCGACAGATACGCAGTATTTT
19	NA	TRBV7-2	NA	TRBJ1-6	CASSPDPRQASSYNSPLHF	TGTGCCAGCAGCCCCGATCCCCGACAGGCGAGCTCCTATAATTCACCCCTCCACTTT
15	TRBD1	TRBV6-6	once	TRBJ2-5	CASSYATGGLETQYF	TGTGCCAGCAGTTACGCGACAGGGGGCCTCGAGACCCAGTACTTC
12	NA	TRBV6-2/TRBV6-3	NA	TRBJ2-7	CAGRDKAYEQYF	TGTGCCGGCCGGGACAAAGCCTACGAGCAGTACTTC
13	NA	TRBV12-3/TRBV12-4	NA	TRBJ1-1	CASSVMMNTEAFF	TGTGCCAGCAGTGTCATGATGAACACTGAAGCTTTCTTT
13	TRBD1	TRBV19	NA	TRBJ1-2	CASMTGGIYGYTF	TGTGCCTCCATGACAGGGGGCATCTATGGCTACACCTTC
15	NA	TRBV29-1	NA	TRBJ1-2	CSVEIADAGPGGYTF	TGCAGCGTTGAAATCGCCGACGCGGGGCCCGGTGGCTACACCTTC
16	NA	TRBV28	NA	TRBJ2-5	CASSYSTGSFGETQYF	TGTGCCAGCAGTTACTCAACCGGGAGTTTTGGAGAGACCCAGTACTTC
15	TRBD1	TRBV12-3/TRBV12-4	NA	TRBJ2-2	CASSGGTGGPGELFF	TGTGCCAGCAGCGGCGGGACAGGGGGGCCCGGGGAGCTGTTTTTT
13	TRBD1	TRBV20-1	NA	TRBJ2-7	CSAEKTGVYEQYF	TGCAGTGCGGAAAAGACAGGGGTCTACGAGCAGTACTTC
15	NA	TRBV10-3	few	TRBJ2-1	CAISAGDDPLNEQFF	TGTGCCATCAGTGCAGGGGATGACCCCTTAAATGAGCAGTTCTTC
17	TRBD1	TRBV5-1	NA	TRBJ1-2	CASSFRNRGESRYGYTF	TGCGCCAGCAGCTTTCGGAACAGGGGCGAGTCCCGCTATGGCTACACCTTC